Sequencing of this T cell receptor beta chain was carried out in a study of CD8 T cells in ankylosing spondylitis. General study findings and limits: In ankylosing spondylitis patients, matched synovial fluid reportedly showed significant enrichment of disease-linked clones. A motif in TCR beta, a set of eight or nine highly homologous variants, appeared characteristic of ankylosing spondylitis blood.

It was by quantitative 5'-RACE with molecular barcodes that TCR beta libraries were made. Using its own MiXCR run on the 5' RACE reads, TCRdb lists one record per CDR3 protein. The top ten hold just over 0.5% of the sample, which has around 890,000 distinct CDR3 sequences, 12% seen once. The CDR3 spans 13 residues. V trimming: 5 bases; J trimming: 5 bases; junction bases outside the gene matches: 7. Germline assignment: CDR1 SQVTM and CDR2 ANQGSEA. Comments on this clonotype: Its antigen is undetermined.

The sequenced sample consisted of blood, either unsorted or a sorted T cell fraction (not recorded which). This TCR derives from a male donor with ankylosing spondylitis. The chain carries TRBV29-1 and TRBJ2-3, with 7 bases lining up with TRBD1. The CDR3 DNA follows: TGCAGCGTTCACAGGGGCGGCGGAGATACGCAGTATTTT. This gives the protein CSVHRGGGDTQYF.